The 28 T cell receptor beta chains reported below all come from one sample, sequenced in a study of T cells after yellow fever vaccination. TCRdb reprocessed the 5' RACE reads via MiXCR and lists one record per CDR3 protein. Of a few hundred thousand distinct CDR3 sequences listed, roughly 10% are singletons. Sequencing was performed on PBMCs, taken on the day of the first yellow fever vaccination. The receptors shown here come from a young man who received the YFV17D yellow fever vaccine.

This clonotype was seen at least ten times. This chain uses TRBV20-1 with TRBJ2-7; 8 nucleotides align to TRBD1. The V gene's germline CDR1 is DFQATT and CDR2 SNEGSKA (reference sequence). CDR3 size: 12 residues. Germline trimming cut 6 bases from V and 3 bases from J; bases unmatched to any gene: 4. CDR3 in DNA: TGCAGTGCCACAGACAGGGGCTACGAGCAGTACTTC. Translating it yields CSATDRGYEQYF.

This clonotype was picked up many times. The chain employs TRBV2 and TRBJ2-5, with 8 bases that match TRBD2. Germline V CDR1 and CDR2: SNHLY, FYNNEI. The CDR3 is 15 amino acids. V shed 4 bases and J 5 bases; nucleotides not matched to a gene: 9. The CDR3 DNA sequence: TGTGCCAGCAGTGGGGCGGGGACTAGATTGGAGACCCAGTACTTC. It yields the protein CASSGAGTRLETQYF.

This clonotype has more than one count but fewer than ten. V usage is TRBV9 and J usage is TRBJ2-5, with D perhaps matching TRBD1 (6 bases). CDR1 is SGDLS and CDR2 is YYNGEE in the germline V gene. The V end lost 0 bases, the J end lost 2 bases, and 11 bases lay between the germline ends. This CDR3 region has 15 residues. The CDR3 reads CASSVDMDRQETQYF. In DNA, the CDR3 is TGTGCCAGCAGCGTAGATATGGACAGACAAGAGACCCAGTACTTC.

The chain joins TRBV5-1 to TRBJ2-3; D is tentatively TRBD1 or TRBD2 (5 bases each). The germline V gene encodes CDR1 SGHRS and CDR2 YFSETQ. CDR3 size: 14 residues. V was trimmed by 4 bases and J by 1 base, leaving 10 bases between them. The CDR3 protein is CASSRDQGTDTQYF. The CDR3 DNA reads TGCGCCAGCAGCCGGGACCAGGGCACAGATACGCAGTATTTT.

This clonotype has at least ten counts. The chain couples TRBV7-8 to TRBJ2-3, with TRBD2 identical over 12 bases. There are 17 residues in the CDR3. Germline CDR1 reads SGHVS; CDR2 reads FQNEAQ. V was clipped by 2 bases and J by 1 base; unmatched bases: 4. The CDR3 reads CASSLWASGGGTDTQYF. CDR3 nucleotides: TGTGCCAGCAGCTTATGGGCTAGCGGGGGGGGCACAGATACGCAGTATTTT.

Only a few counts were recorded for this clonotype. The chain is built from TRBV7-6 and TRBJ2-3; 13 bases align to TRBD2. CDR1 is SGHVS, CDR2 FNYEAQ, per germline. This CDR3 spans 18 amino acids. Trimming took 6 bases from V and 3 from J; bases not matched to a gene: 12. CDR3 protein: CASSYGLAGVFGTDTQYF. CDR3 coding DNA: TGTGCCAGCAGTTATGGACTAGCGGGGGTCTTTGGAACAGATACGCAGTATTTT.

The chain recombines TRBV7-9 with TRBJ1-1, with D unclear. V was shortened by 6 bases and J by 7 bases, with 15 bases between the two germline ends. CDR3 length: 13 amino acids. The V gene's germline CDR1 is SEHNR and CDR2 FQNEAQ (reference sequence). The CDR3 DNA sequence: TGTGCCAGCAGTTCATTTAGGGATATTGAAGCTTTCTTT. This codes for CASSSFRDIEAFF.

A few counts support this clonotype. V and J are TRBV18 and TRBJ2-7; 7 bases agree with TRBD1. CDR3 length: 14 amino acids. CDR1 and CDR2 from the germline V gene are KGHSH and LQKENI. The trim removed 3 bases at V and 7 bases at J, leaving 9 bases unmatched. CDR3 sequence reads: CASSPQTGPGEQYV. CDR3 DNA sequence: TGTGCCAGCTCACCGCAGACAGGGCCGGGGGAGCAGTACGTC.

The CDR3: CASSALGGSGMQYF. The CDR3 region has the DNA TGTGCCAGCAGCGCTCTAGGTGGGTCAGGAATGCAGTATTTT. The chain couples TRBV2 to TRBJ2-3, with unresolved D. V was trimmed by 6 bases and J by 11 bases, leaving 21 bases between them. The CDR3 loop spans 14 amino acids. Per germline, CDR1 SNHLY and CDR2 FYNNEI.

This clonotype was seen a few times. The CDR3 DNA follows: TGTGCCTCCGGGACCCCATCCTACAATGAGCAGTTCTTC. Translated: CASGTPSYNEQFF. The chain employs TRBV7-9 and TRBJ2-1; TRBD1 or TRBD2 may be the D gene (5 bases each). Trimming shortened V by 11 bases and J by 1 base, and 12 bases separated the two germline ends. The CDR3 runs 13 residues. Germline values: CDR1 SEHNR, CDR2 FQNEAQ (reference sequence).

At least ten counts were recorded for this clonotype. The chain links TRBV5-1 to TRBJ2-1; TRBD2 aligns across 9 bases. CDR3 length equals 18 residues. The germline gives CDR1 SGHRS, CDR2 YFSETQ. V trimming: 4 bases; J trimming: 0 bases; junction bases outside the gene matches: 11. CDR3: CASSQRVQAGGSYNEQFF. CDR3 sequence (DNA): TGCGCCAGCAGCCAAAGGGTCCAAGCGGGGGGCTCCTACAATGAGCAGTTCTTC.

Many counts were recorded for this clonotype. V gene TRBV5-1 combines with J gene TRBJ2-7; TRBD1 aligns across 10 bases. The V gene end was trimmed by 9 bases and the J gene end by 5 bases; junction bases not matched to a gene: 14. CDR3 size: 15 residues. Germline V gene sequence: CDR1 SGHRS, CDR2 YFSETQ. CDR3: CANRPPRQGADEQYF. The CDR3 DNA reads TGCGCCAACCGCCCCCCGAGACAGGGGGCCGACGAGCAGTACTTC.

This clonotype has more than one count but fewer than ten. The V and J genes are TRBV30 and TRBJ2-3; D gene unclear. V gave up 5 bases and J gave up 5 bases, with 14 bases separating them. CDR1 is GTSNPN and CDR2 is SVGIG in the germline V gene (reference sequence). This CDR3 is built from 13 residues. The CDR3 loop reads CAWGDPGIDTQYF. CDR3 sequence (DNA): TGTGCCTGGGGGGATCCTGGGATAGATACGCAGTATTTT. Looking up the rest from reference TRBV30 and TRBJ2-3 gives the full variable domain: SQTIHQWPATLVQPVGSPLSLECTVEGTSNPNLYWYRQAAGRGLQLLFYSVGIGQISSEVPQNLSASRPQDRQFILSSKKLLLSDSGFYLCAWGDPGIDTQYFGPGTRLTVL.

This clonotype was counted a few times. V gene TRBV7-2 combines with J gene TRBJ1-6; possibly TRBD1 for D (6 bases). This CDR3 region has 16 residues. The ends were cut back, 5 bases at V and 0 bases at J, with 11 bases in the middle. Germline CDR1 reads SGHTA; CDR2 reads FQGNSA. For the CDR3, the DNA is TGTGCCAGCAGCGATCAGGGGAGCTCCTATAATTCACCCCTCCACTTT. It encodes CASSDQGSSYNSPLHF.

This clonotype was detected a few times. Written as DNA, the CDR3 is TGTGCCAGCACCGGGGGTCCTTTCGGGACCGGGGAGCTGTTTTTT. Protein: CASTGGPFGTGELFF. The chain employs TRBV6-2 or TRBV6-3 and TRBJ2-2, with a weak D call TRBD2 (6 bases). The ends were cut back, 7 bases at V and 5 bases at J, with 17 bases in the middle. The CDR3 has 15 residues. CDR1 is MNHEY, CDR2 SVGEGT, per germline.

The chain couples TRBV2 to TRBJ2-1; a possible D gene is TRBD2 (5 bases). CDR1 and CDR2 from the germline V gene are SNHLY and FYNNEI. The CDR3 spans 11 residues. V was cut by 7 bases and J by 9 bases, with 10 bases left in between. For the CDR3, the DNA is TGTGCCAGCACGCGGGCTTCTGAGCAGTTCTTC. Its translation is CASTRASEQFF.

This clonotype was detected ten times or more. The rearrangement links TRBV27 to TRBJ2-5; D is unresolved. The V gene's germline CDR1 is MNHEY and CDR2 SMNVEV (reference sequence). Trimming removed 0 bases from V and 8 bases from J, with 10 bases in between. This CDR3 spans 13 amino acids. CDR3 residues: CASSLSAFGTQYF. The CDR3 DNA is TGTGCCAGCAGTTTATCAGCCTTCGGCACCCAGTACTTC.

The J gene is TRBJ1-6, the V gene TRBV6-1; no clear D. The CDR3 loop spans 13 amino acids. Trimming removed 1 base at V and 9 bases at J, with 7 bases between. Looked up from germline, CDR1 is MNHNS and CDR2 is SASEGT. Here the CDR3 reads CASSEGLSSPLHF. The CDR3 DNA sequence: TGTGCCAGCAGTGAAGGGTTAAGTTCACCCCTCCACTTT.

This clonotype came up a few times. This rearrangement joins TRBV12-3 or TRBV12-4 to TRBJ2-5, with 14 bases matching TRBD2. V dropped 5 bases and J dropped 5; count of bases not matched to a gene: 10. The CDR3 is 17 amino acids. The CDR3 loop reads CASSGPGLAGASETQYF. The CDR3 nucleotides are TGTGCCAGCAGTGGCCCGGGACTAGCGGGGGCATCCGAGACCCAGTACTTC.

The J gene is TRBJ2-1, the V gene TRBV4-3; a weak D match, TRBD2 (6 bases). The CDR3 consists of 15 residues. V lost 4 bases and J lost 4, with 14 bases in between. Germline V lookup: CDR1 LGHNA, CDR2 YSLEER. CDR3 in DNA: TGCGCCAGCAGCCCTAGGAGGGATACTTACAATGAGCAGTTCTTC. Protein: CASSPRRDTYNEQFF.

The sample holds a few counts of this clonotype. This chain links TRBV7-3 with TRBJ2-2; 7 bases agree with TRBD1. The CDR3 spans 16 residues. CDR1 and CDR2 (germline): SGHTA, FQGTGA. V lost 4 bases to trimming and J lost 5 bases; unmatched junction nucleotides: 10. The CDR3 here is CASSSSRQGPTGELFF. CDR3 coding DNA: TGTGCCAGCAGCTCCTCGCGACAGGGTCCTACCGGGGAGCTGTTTTTT.

This sequence joins TRBV20-1 and TRBJ2-5; D not certain. Germline V CDR1 and CDR2: DFQATT, SNEGSKA (reference sequence). The CDR3 contains 12 residues. V dropped 4 bases and J dropped 5 bases, with 11 bases sitting between them. The CDR3 nucleotides read TGCAGTGCTACAAACTTGGGGGAGACCCAGTACTTC. Its translation is CSATNLGETQYF.

This clonotype was found many times. J is TRBJ1-4 and V is TRBV5-1, with D possibly matching TRBD1 (6 bases). Trimming shortened V by 4 bases and J by 7 bases, and 23 bases separated the two germline ends. Germline CDR1 reads SGHRS; CDR2 reads YFSETQ. The CDR3 sequence is 17 residues long. The CDR3 reads CASSPTGTPFSGEKLFF. As DNA, the CDR3 is TGCGCCAGCAGCCCTACCGGGACACCATTCTCGGGTGAAAAACTGTTTTTT.

V and J are TRBV5-4 and TRBJ2-3, with 11 nucleotides matching TRBD1. The CDR3 length is 16 residues. The trim removed 3 bases at V and 3 bases at J, leaving 6 bases unmatched. Germline-derived CDR1 and CDR2 are SGHNT and YYREEE (reference sequence). As DNA, the CDR3 is TGTGCCAGCAGCTGGAGGGACAGGGGGAGGACAGATACGCAGTATTTT. Translation gives CASSWRDRGRTDTQYF.

There are a few counts of this clonotype. The genes are TRBV7-2 and TRBJ2-3; 11 nucleotides match TRBD2. CDR3 size: 15 residues. In germline, CDR1 is SGHTA, CDR2 FQGNSA. Trimming took 5 bases from V and 2 from J; bases not matched to a gene: 3. In nucleotides, the CDR3 is TGTGCCAGCAGCGCTAGCGGGGGGAACACAGATACGCAGTATTTT. Translation gives CASSASGGNTDTQYF. Drawing the rest from reference TRBV7-2 and TRBJ2-3, the complete variable domain is GAGVSQSPSNKVTEKGKDVELRCDPISGHTALYWYRQSLGQGLEFLIYFQGNSAPDKSGLPSDRFSAERTGGSVSTLTIQRTQQEDSAVYLCASSASGGNTDTQYFGPGTRLTVL.

V and J are TRBV7-9 and TRBJ1-2, with a possible D match to TRBD1 (6 bases). V shed 0 bases and J shed 5 bases, with 13 bases lying between them. Germline assignment: CDR1 SEHNR and CDR2 FQNEAQ (reference sequence). The CDR3 loop spans 15 amino acids. Written as DNA, the CDR3 is TGTGCCAGCAGCTTAGCCTTCGCCAGGGGTTATGGCTACACCTTC. This gives the protein CASSLAFARGYGYTF.

This CDR3 is CASSIMGGGGGEQFF. CDR3 DNA sequence: TGTGCCAGTAGTATAATGGGCGGGGGCGGTGGGGAGCAGTTCTTC. The chain uses TRBV19 and TRBJ2-1; D possibly corresponds to TRBD2 (7 bases). The CDR3 runs 15 residues. In germline, CDR1 is LNHDA, CDR2 SQIVND (reference sequence). Trimming cost V 2 bases and J 10 bases, with 18 bases left between them.

This clonotype was seen a few times. V and J are TRBV20-1 and TRBJ1-2; perhaps TRBD1 as D (5 bases). This CDR3 spans 13 amino acids. V was pared by 0 bases and J by 8 bases, with 13 bases between. The germline CDR1 and CDR2 sequences are DFQATT and SNEGSKA (reference sequence). CDR3 residues: CSARDYRQAGYTF. CDR3 bases: TGCAGTGCTAGAGACTACAGGCAAGCGGGCTACACCTTC.